Following are 27 T cell receptor beta chains from one sample sequenced in a study of blood T cell repertoires in COVID-19. Using immunoSEQ multiplex PCR, the repertoire was profiled, and TCRdb retains in-frame clones only, with some absent. Of 100,000 or so clones detected, 78% appear once; the ten largest clones hold approximately 9.8%. The sample comprised peripheral blood. The source of these receptors is a man in his 60s with active or convalescent COVID-19.

The genes are TRBV27 and TRBJ2-7, with 13 bases that match TRBD2. V lost 5 bases and J lost 4; bases outside the gene matches: 11. CDR1 is MNHEY, CDR2 SMNVEV, per germline (reference sequence). The CDR3 has 17 residues. This CDR3 reads CASSPRNTGLAGYEQYV. The CDR3 nucleotides read TGTGCCAGCAGTCCAAGAAATACGGGACTAGCGGGGTACGAGCAGTACGTC.

This clone occurred a few times. In DNA, the CDR3 is TGCGCCAGCAGCCAGGGGATAGCGGGAGTGGGTGAGACCCAGTACTTC. Its translation is CASSQGIAGVGETQYF. This chain links TRBV10-1 with TRBJ2-5, with 9 bases fitting TRBD2. J was trimmed by 5 bases and V by 6 bases; bases with no gene match: 13. The CDR3 spans 16 residues. Germline V gene sequence: CDR1 WNHNN, CDR2 SYGVQD (reference sequence).

The V call is TRBV20-1, the J call TRBJ1-2; D gene uncertain. The V end was cut by 6 bases, the J end by 3 bases, with 8 bases between. This CDR3 is 11 amino acids long. Germline V lookup: CDR1 DFQATT, CDR2 SNEGSKA (reference sequence). The CDR3 sequence: CSASRDYGYTF. CDR3 nucleotides: TGCAGTGCGTCTAGAGACTATGGCTACACCTTC.

The table lists this clone with a few counts. The chain uses TRBV3-1 (or the pseudogene TRBV3-2) and TRBJ2-7; D is ambiguous. Germline V gene sequence: CDR1 LGHDT, CDR2 YNNKEL (reference sequence). V gave up 1 base and J gave up 4 bases, with 11 bases separating them. The CDR3 sequence is 14 residues long. The CDR3 here is CASSQVELPYEQYF. CDR3 sequence (DNA): TGTGCCAGCAGCCAAGTCGAACTACCGTACGAGCAGTACTTC.

This clone turned up a few times. CDR3 sequence: CASSPQGGDTGELFF. CDR3 DNA: TGTGCCAGCAGTCCACAGGGAGGGGACACCGGGGAGCTGTTTTTT. The chain has TRBV2 and TRBJ2-2; D perhaps matches TRBD2 (7 bases). CDR1 SNHLY and CDR2 FYNNEI come from the germline V gene. V was trimmed by 5 bases and J by 3 bases, leaving 13 bases between them. The CDR3 is made up of 15 amino acids. The variable domain in full, with the rest retrieved from reference TRBV2 and TRBJ2-2, is EPEVTQTPSHQVTQMGQEVILRCVPISNHLYFYWYRQILGQKVEFLVSFYNNEISEKSEIFDDQFSVERPDGSNFTLKIRSTKLEDSAMYFCASSPQGGDTGELFFGEGSRLTVL.

CDR3 residues: CASSLLAGGTDTQYF. Here the CDR3 DNA reads TGCGCCAGCAGCTTGCTAGCGGGAGGTACAGATACGCAGTATTTT. The chain employs TRBV5-1 and TRBJ2-3, with 11 bases aligning to TRBD2. The CDR3 is 15 amino acids. Trimming removed 1 base from V and 3 bases from J; junction bases left unmatched: 1. Germline-derived CDR1 and CDR2 are SGHRS and YFSETQ.

The chain links TRBV24-1 to TRBJ1-5; D possibly corresponds to TRBD1 (6 bases). Germline values: CDR1 KGHDR, CDR2 SFDVKD. The CDR3 runs to 19 residues. V shed 4 bases and J shed 2 bases, with 23 bases lying between them. The CDR3 DNA sequence: TGTGCCACCAGTGAGTTAGGACGGATGGGACACTGGGGCAATCAGCCCCAGCATTTT. It is translated as CATSELGRMGHWGNQPQHF.

The chain joins TRBV11-2 to TRBJ2-7; no definite D call. This CDR3 is built from 13 residues. CDR1 is SGHAT, CDR2 FQNNGV, per germline. V was cut by 5 bases and J by 6 bases, with 14 bases left in between. This chain's CDR3 is CASSPAWAFEQYF. In nucleotides, the CDR3 is TGTGCCAGCAGCCCCGCCTGGGCATTCGAGCAGTACTTC.

The J gene is TRBJ2-2, the V gene TRBV5-8; D not resolved. This CDR3 comprises 13 residues. Germline assignment: CDR1 SGHTS and CDR2 YDEGEE. Trimming removed 4 bases at V and 1 base at J, with 5 bases between. The CDR3 here is CASSPGNTGELFF. The CDR3 nucleotides are TGTGCCAGCAGCCCAGGGAACACCGGGGAGCTGTTTTTT.

The rearrangement links TRBV28 to TRBJ2-7; a weak D match, TRBD2 (5 bases). CDR1 is MDHEN and CDR2 is SYDVKM in the germline V gene. V lost 5 bases and J 7 bases, leaving 21 bases between the germline ends. The length of the CDR3 is 15 residues. CDR3 protein: CASSDYSPGLGEQYF. The DNA for the CDR3 is TGTGCCAGCAGTGACTACTCACCCGGGTTGGGAGAGCAGTACTTC. The full variable domain, rest sourced from reference TRBV28 and TRBJ2-7, is DVKVTQSSRYLVKRTGEKVFLECVQDMDHENMFWYRQDPGLGLRLIYFSYDVKMKEKGDIPEGYSVSREKKERFSLILESASTNQTSMYLCASSDYSPGLGEQYFGPGTRLTVT.

The chain carries TRBV19 and TRBJ1-4; a possible D gene is TRBD1 (6 bases). The germline CDR1 and CDR2 sequences are LNHDA and SQIVND (reference sequence). V was pared by 5 bases and J by 4 bases, with 17 bases between. The CDR3 length is 16 residues. CDR3 sequence: CASSPGTGHRNEKLFF. In nucleotides, the CDR3 is TGTGCCAGTAGTCCCGGCACGGGACACCGTAATGAAAAACTGTTTTTT.

This chain joins TRBV27 and TRBJ2-1; D not certain. The CDR3 runs to 12 residues. Germline loops: CDR1 MNHEY, CDR2 SMNVEV (reference sequence). V gave up 5 bases and J gave up 12 bases, with 14 bases separating them. The chain's CDR3 is CASSPPSLWQFF. DNA for the CDR3: TGTGCCAGCAGTCCCCCCTCGTTATGGCAGTTCTTC.

The CDR3 bases are TGTGCCAGCAGCTTTCAGGGGAACTATGGCTACACCTTC. Protein: CASSFQGNYGYTF. The chain combines TRBV2 with TRBJ1-2, with D possibly matching TRBD1 (6 bases). Per the germline V gene, CDR1 is SNHLY and CDR2 is FYNNEI. V dropped 6 bases and J dropped 2 bases, with 10 bases sitting between them. This CDR3 has 13 residues.

The chain is built from TRBV29-1 and TRBJ2-3; 7 bases agree with TRBD1. Germline V gene lookup returns CDR1 SQVTM and CDR2 ANQGSEA. V dropped 7 bases and J dropped 4; count of bases not matched to a gene: 14. This CDR3 spans 15 amino acids. The CDR3 region has the DNA TGCAGCGGGAGAGGGGGCGCCGGTAATGCAGATACGCAGTATTTT. It codes for CSGRGGAGNADTQYF.

This rearrangement joins TRBV29-1 to TRBJ1-5, with TRBD1 identical over 7 bases. J was trimmed by 4 bases and V by 5 bases; bases with no gene match: 8. The CDR3 totals 14 residues. Germline V gives CDR1 SQVTM, CDR2 ANQGSEA. CDR3 residues: CSVLTGTENQPQHF. The CDR3 region has the DNA TGCAGCGTTCTTACCGGGACAGAGAATCAGCCCCAGCATTTT.

The DNA of the CDR3 is TGTGCCAGCAGTGAAGTTTACGAGGACTACGAGCAGTACTTC. As protein: CASSEVYEDYEQYF. The rearrangement joins TRBV2 to TRBJ2-7; no firm D call. Germline loops: CDR1 SNHLY, CDR2 FYNNEI. CDR3 length: 14 residues. V lost 1 base to trimming and J lost 3 bases, with 10 bases between them.

The chain links TRBV7-6 to TRBJ2-5; 8 positions agree with TRBD2. This CDR3 has 15 amino acids. V trimming: 4 bases; J trimming: 2 bases; junction bases outside the gene matches: 6. CDR1 and CDR2 from the germline V gene are SGHVS and FNYEAQ. The CDR3 here is CASSYRLAKQETQYF. The DNA for the CDR3 is TGTGCCAGCAGCTACAGACTAGCGAAACAAGAGACCCAGTACTTC.

This chain links TRBV12-3 or TRBV12-4 with TRBJ1-6; D unclear. Trimming cost V 6 bases and J 8 bases, with 8 bases left between them. The CDR3 covers 12 residues. CDR3 amino acids: CASRGEDSPLHF. CDR3 coding DNA: TGTGCCAGCAGGGGAGAAGATTCACCCCTCCACTTT.

The count of this clone is one. V and J are TRBV19 and TRBJ1-4; TRBD1 agrees at 7 bases. The CDR3 is made up of 16 amino acids. J gave up 8 bases and V 2 bases, and 11 bases lay outside the gene matches. The V gene's germline CDR1 is LNHDA and CDR2 SQIVND (reference sequence). The CDR3 sequence: CASSIFGGTDGEKLFF. The CDR3 DNA reads as TGTGCCAGTAGTATATTTGGGGGGACAGACGGGGAAAAACTGTTTTTT. The full variable domain, completed using reference TRBV19 and TRBJ1-4, is DGGITQSPKYLFRKEGQNVTLSCEQNLNHDAMYWYRQDPGQGLRLIYYSQIVNDFQKGDIAEGYSVSREKKESFPLTVTSAQKNPTAFYLCASSIFGGTDGEKLFFGSGTQLSVL.

This clone was detected only once. The gene calls are TRBV7-8 and TRBJ2-1; TRBD2 matches 11 bases. Germline loops: CDR1 SGHVS, CDR2 FQNEAQ. The CDR3 extends over 16 amino acids. The trim removed 0 bases at V and 4 bases at J, leaving 2 bases unmatched. DNA of the CDR3: TGTGCCAGCAGCTTAGCCGGACTAGCGGGTTACAATGAGCAGTTCTTC. This encodes CASSLAGLAGYNEQFF.

A few counts support this clone. This chain connects TRBV5-1 to TRBJ2-2; TRBD2 might be the D (5 bases). The CDR3 loop spans 14 amino acids. CDR1 SGHRS and CDR2 YFSETQ come from the germline V gene. Trimming pared 5 bases from V and 6 bases from J, leaving 14 bases between. As DNA, the CDR3 is TGCGCCAGCAGAATGGCAGCGGTTCCCGGGGAGCTGTTTTTT. Translating it yields CASRMAAVPGELFF.

By share, this clone counts as medium-sized. The rearrangement joins TRBV5-6 to TRBJ1-1, with D unclear. The CDR3 has 15 residues. Germline V gene lookup returns CDR1 SGHDT and CDR2 YYEEEE. V lost 0 bases and J 1 base, leaving 10 bases between the germline ends. Here the CDR3 DNA reads TGTGCCAGCAGCTTGGGTAGTCGGGGGAACACTGAAGCTTTCTTT. Protein product: CASSLGSRGNTEAFF.

This rearrangement joins TRBV7-9 to TRBJ2-2; 8 bases match TRBD1. CDR3 length: 17 amino acids. V was clipped by 4 bases and J by 8 bases; unmatched bases: 15. CDR1 and CDR2 (germline): SEHNR, FQNEAQ (reference sequence). For the CDR3, the DNA is TGTGCCAGCAGCTCACGCAGGACGGACAGGGTTAAAGGGGAGCTGTTTTTT. The encoded protein is CASSSRRTDRVKGELFF. Full variable domain (remainder filled in from reference TRBV7-9 and TRBJ2-2): DTGVSQNPRHKITKRGQNVTFRCDPISEHNRLYWYRQTLGQGPEFLTYFQNEAQLEKSRLLSDRFSAERPKGSFSTLEIQRTEQGDSAMYLCASSSRRTDRVKGELFFGEGSRLTVL.

This chain joins TRBV28 and TRBJ2-7; D gene ambiguous. V was clipped by 4 bases and J by 4 bases, with 11 bases between them. The length of the CDR3 is 13 residues. Germline-derived CDR1 and CDR2 are MDHEN and SYDVKM. CDR3 sequence: CASSSPNRYEQYF. CDR3 coding DNA: TGTGCCAGCAGTTCTCCAAACCGGTACGAGCAGTACTTC.

This clone appeared once. The chain recombines TRBV19 with TRBJ2-7; TRBD2 matches 11 bases. Germline V lookup: CDR1 LNHDA, CDR2 SQIVND (reference sequence). The CDR3 consists of 16 residues. After removal of 3 bases from V and 0 bases from J, the junction contained 4 bases not matched to a gene. In nucleotides, the CDR3 is TGTGCCAGTAGTATGGGCCTAGCGGGAGGCTCCTACGAGCAGTACTTC. It translates to CASSMGLAGGSYEQYF.

The chain combines TRBV6-2 or TRBV6-3 with TRBJ2-1; TRBD2 is a possible D gene (6 bases). CDR3 length equals 14 residues. The germline V gene has CDR1 MNHEY and CDR2 SVGEGT. Trimming shortened V by 5 bases and J by 7 bases, and 15 bases separated the two germline ends. The CDR3 coding sequence is TGTGCCAGCAGTGGTGGGAGGAATAGGAATGAGCAGTTCTTC. It is translated as CASSGGRNRNEQFF.

The CDR3 bases are TGTGCCAGCAGCGTAGGGGCTAGCGGGTACCAAGAGACCCAGTACTTC. Its protein product is CASSVGASGYQETQYF. The chain recombines TRBV9 with TRBJ2-5, with 8 positions matching TRBD2. The CDR3 sequence is 16 residues long. Losses at the gene ends were 0 bases for V and 0 bases for J; bases not matched to a gene: 4. Germline V gives CDR1 SGDLS, CDR2 YYNGEE.